This T cell receptor beta chain came from a study of cytomegalovirus exposure and HLA in healthy donors. Primers: 60 Vbeta forward and 13 Jbeta reverse. TCRdb's table, derived via immunoSEQ multiplex PCR, lists solely in-frame clones and lacks some. The sample holds some 130,000 clones, over 60% seen once. After removal of 3 bases from V and 6 bases from J, the junction contained 9 bases not matched to a gene. CDR1 is GTSNPN, CDR2 SVGIG, per germline (reference sequence). This CDR3 region has 14 residues. The TCR originated in a man aged 18 to 30 in good health and CMV-seronegative. Sequencing was done on a sample of PBMCs. The chain employs TRBV30 and TRBJ2-3; 7 bases align to TRBD2. The CDR3, as DNA: TGTGCCTGGAGCACGGTAATCGGGGGGGATACGCAGTATTTT. Protein sequence: CAWSTVIGGDTQYF.